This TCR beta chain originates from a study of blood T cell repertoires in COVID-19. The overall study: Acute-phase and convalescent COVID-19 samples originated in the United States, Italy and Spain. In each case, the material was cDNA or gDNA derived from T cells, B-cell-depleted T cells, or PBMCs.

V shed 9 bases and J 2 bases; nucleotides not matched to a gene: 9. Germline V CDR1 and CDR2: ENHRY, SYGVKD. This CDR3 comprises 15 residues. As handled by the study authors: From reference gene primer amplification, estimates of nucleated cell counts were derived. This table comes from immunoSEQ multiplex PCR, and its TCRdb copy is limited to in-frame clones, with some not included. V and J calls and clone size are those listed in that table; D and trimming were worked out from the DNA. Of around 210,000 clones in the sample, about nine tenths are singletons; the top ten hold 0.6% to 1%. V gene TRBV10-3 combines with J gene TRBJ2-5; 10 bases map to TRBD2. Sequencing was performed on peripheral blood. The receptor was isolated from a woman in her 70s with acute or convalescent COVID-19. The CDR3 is CAIGGASGGQETQYF. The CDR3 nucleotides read TGTGCCATTGGAGGGGCTAGCGGGGGACAAGAGACCCAGTACTTC.